This T cell receptor (beta chain) originates from a study of blood T cell repertoires in COVID-19. This clone was detected a few times. The CDR3 contains 16 residues. CDR1 SNHLY and CDR2 FYNNEI come from the germline V gene. J gave up 7 bases and V 5 bases, and 6 bases lay outside the gene matches. Clones were sequenced by immunoSEQ multiplex PCR, and TCRdb holds only the in-frame ones, with some missing. The sample has roughly 250,000 clones; approximately 83% are singletons. The chain uses TRBV2 and TRBJ2-1; 15 nucleotides match TRBD2. The receptor's source is a woman aged 40 to 50 with acute COVID-19. Sequencing used PBMCs or T cells enriched from blood (not recorded which). The CDR3 DNA reads TGTGCCAGCAGTCCTGTGGGGACTAGCGGGAGGAATGAGCAGTTCTTC. Translated: CASSPVGTSGRNEQFF.